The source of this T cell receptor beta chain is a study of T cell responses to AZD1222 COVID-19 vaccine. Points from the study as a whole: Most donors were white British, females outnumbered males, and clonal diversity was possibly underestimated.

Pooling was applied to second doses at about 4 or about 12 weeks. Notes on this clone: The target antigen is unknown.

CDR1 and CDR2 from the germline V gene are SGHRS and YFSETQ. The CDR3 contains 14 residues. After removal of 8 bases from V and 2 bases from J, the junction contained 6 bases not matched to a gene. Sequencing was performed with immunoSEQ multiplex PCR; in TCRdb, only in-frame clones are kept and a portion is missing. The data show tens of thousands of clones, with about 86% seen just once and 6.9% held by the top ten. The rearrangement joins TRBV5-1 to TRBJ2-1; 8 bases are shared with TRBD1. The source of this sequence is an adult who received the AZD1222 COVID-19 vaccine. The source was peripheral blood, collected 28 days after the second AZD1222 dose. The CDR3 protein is CASSPGGAYNEQFF. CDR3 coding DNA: TGCGCCAGTAGCCCAGGGGGCGCCTACAATGAGCAGTTCTTC.